This T cell receptor (beta chain) was recorded in a study of blood T cells in healthy people across ages. A sample-barcoded 5' primer and a J-beta primer mix were used in a second PCR of roughly 7 to 11 cycles. Every cDNA was tagged by a template-switch adaptor with 12 random nucleotides. MiXCR, applied by TCRdb to the 5' RACE reads, yields one record per CDR3 protein. The sample carries around 1,900,000 distinct CDR3 sequences, about 39% recorded once. The authors isolated at least 6 million PBMCs per sample. This clonotype was observed a few times. The antigen remains undetermined. Whole-study results and caveats: TCR beta diversity, measured per million T cells, fell in a roughly linear way with age.

Trimming removed 0 bases from V and 0 bases from J, with 8 bases in between. CDR1 is LGHNA, CDR2 YNFKEQ, per germline. This CDR3 is 16 amino acids long. This chain links TRBV4-2 with TRBJ1-4; D gene unclear. This TCR came from a human donor in good health. Source material: blood. The CDR3 loop is CASSQDRGSTNEKLFF. For the CDR3, the DNA is TGTGCCAGCAGCCAAGATCGCGGCTCAACTAATGAAAAACTGTTTTTT.